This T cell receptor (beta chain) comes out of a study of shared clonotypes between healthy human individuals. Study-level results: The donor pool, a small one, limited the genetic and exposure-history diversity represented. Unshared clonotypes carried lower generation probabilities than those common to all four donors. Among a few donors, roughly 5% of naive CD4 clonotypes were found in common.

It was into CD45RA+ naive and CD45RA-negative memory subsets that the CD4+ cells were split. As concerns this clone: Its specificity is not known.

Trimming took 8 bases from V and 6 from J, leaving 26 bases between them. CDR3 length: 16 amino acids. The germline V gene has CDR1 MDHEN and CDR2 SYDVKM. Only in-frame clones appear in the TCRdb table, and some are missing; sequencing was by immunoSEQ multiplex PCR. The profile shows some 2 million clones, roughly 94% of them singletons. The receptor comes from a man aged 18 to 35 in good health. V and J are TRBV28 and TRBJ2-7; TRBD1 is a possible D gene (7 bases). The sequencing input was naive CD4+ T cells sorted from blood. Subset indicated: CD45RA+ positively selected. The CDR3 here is CASEGGGKQGFSEQYF. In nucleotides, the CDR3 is TGTGCCAGCGAAGGAGGGGGAAAACAGGGGTTCAGCGAGCAGTACTTC.